Listed below are T cell receptor beta chains from one sample, sequenced in a study of shared clonotypes between healthy human individuals. Data came from immunoSEQ multiplex PCR; TCRdb stores just in-frame clones and leaves some out. Counted here are approximately 1,500,000 clones, around 97% occurring once; the ten biggest clones make up 0.95% to 1.5%. Specimen: naive CD4+ T cells sorted from blood. Source of these receptors: a man aged 25 to 40 in good health. The CDR3 runs from the conserved cysteine through the conserved F or W. Each record gives: J gene, D gene, V gene, clone size, CDR3 protein, CDR3 DNA. A D gene is named only where the DNA matches it firmly. Some rows mark clone size as missing; the rest say once, few, many or name a class of expanded clone.

TRBJ2-7	TRBD2	TRBV5-1	-	CASSLGLAGGLSYEQYF	TGCGCCAGCAGCTTGGGACTAGCGGGAGGTCTCTCCTACGAGCAGTACTTC
TRBJ2-3	-	TRBV5-1	-	CASSLAGTPGTQYF	TGCGCCAGCAGCTTGGCTGGGACTCCGGGTACGCAGTATTTT
TRBJ1-2	-	TRBV2	-	CASLGEGYTF	TGTGCCAGCTTGGGGGAGGGCTACACCTTC
TRBJ2-7	TRBD1	TRBV7-2	-	CASSLRQGYEQYF	TGTGCCAGCAGCTTACGACAGGGCTACGAGCAGTACTTC
TRBJ2-3	TRBD1	TRBV23-1	once	CASSLRDRGTDTQYF	TGCGCCAGCAGCCTGCGGGACAGGGGGACAGATACGCAGTATTTT
TRBJ2-1	TRBD2	TRBV5-1	-	CASSAGLAGYNEQFF	TGCGCCAGCAGCGCCGGACTAGCGGGCTACAATGAGCAGTTCTTC
TRBJ2-1	TRBD2	TRBV9	-	CASSSAGGKYNEQFF	TGTGCCAGCAGCTCCGCGGGGGGGAAGTACAATGAGCAGTTCTTC
TRBJ2-2	-	TRBV5-4	-	CASSLASDTGELFF	TGTGCCAGCAGCTTGGCGTCGGACACCGGGGAGCTGTTTTTT
TRBJ1-5	-	TRBV27	-	CASSLWGSGNQPQHF	TGTGCCAGCAGTTTATGGGGCAGCGGAAATCAGCCCCAGCATTTT
TRBJ1-5	-	TRBV7-8	-	CASSLRRQLNQPQHF	TGTGCCAGCAGCTTACGGAGACAGCTCAATCAGCCCCAGCATTTT
TRBJ1-5	-	TRBV6-1	-	CASSGKTDSNQPQHF	TGTGCCAGCAGTGGCAAGACAGATAGCAATCAGCCCCAGCATTTT
TRBJ2-7	-	TRBV2	-	CASSEQVTYEQYF	TGTGCCAGCAGTGAACAGGTTACCTACGAGCAGTACTTC
TRBJ2-1	-	TRBV5-1	-	CASSLGPTSGYNEQFF	TGCGCCAGCAGCTTGGGTCCGACATCGGGATACAATGAGCAGTTCTTC
TRBJ2-4	-	TRBV6-5	-	CASSYSIPDGDIQYF	TGTGCCAGCAGTTACTCGATTCCGGACGGAGACATTCAGTACTTC
TRBJ1-4	TRBD1	TRBV15	-	CATSSGTGVEKLFF	TGTGCCACCAGCAGCGGGACAGGGGTCGAAAAACTGTTTTTT
TRBJ2-3	-	TRBV28	once	CASSPPPGDTQYF	TGTGCCAGCAGCCCGCCCCCAGGAGATACGCAGTATTTT
TRBJ2-7	TRBD2	TRBV10-1	-	CASSDVAGVGEQYF	TGCGCCAGCAGTGACGTAGCGGGAGTGGGTGAGCAGTACTTC
TRBJ2-3	-	TRBV6-5	once	CASAGLGDTQYF	TGTGCCAGCGCGGGGTTAGGAGATACGCAGTATTTT
TRBJ2-7	-	TRBV6-1	-	CASRRTPSYEQYF	TGTGCCAGCAGGCGGACCCCGTCTTACGAGCAGTACTTC
TRBJ2-7	-	TRBV10-3	-	CAISPKEDGAEQYF	TGTGCCATCAGTCCAAAGGAAGATGGGGCCGAGCAGTACTTC
TRBJ2-1	TRBD2	TRBV27	-	CASSLDPSSGRAQIHNEQFF	TGTGCCAGCAGTTTAGATCCTTCCAGCGGGAGGGCCCAGATCCACAATGAGCAGTTCTTC
TRBJ2-1	TRBD2	TRBV11-3	-	CASSFGGSSYNEQFF	TGTGCCAGCTCGTTTGGCGGGAGCTCCTACAATGAGCAGTTCTTC
TRBJ2-1	-	TRBV7-2	-	CASSLVLVNEQFF	TGTGCCAGCAGCTTAGTACTAGTGAATGAGCAGTTCTTC
TRBJ2-1	-	TRBV6-5	-	CASSFEVGSSYNEQFF	TGTGCCAGCAGTTTTGAGGTCGGGAGCTCCTACAATGAGCAGTTCTTC
TRBJ1-1	-	TRBV7-2	once	CASSFIRTYSEAFF	TGTGCCAGCAGCTTCATAAGGACTTATTCTGAAGCTTTCTTT
TRBJ1-1	-	TRBV11-2	few	CASSLGTEAFF	TGTGCCAGCAGCTTAGGGACTGAAGCTTTCTTT
TRBJ1-4	-	TRBV6-5	-	CASSYSHSLNEKLFF	TGTGCCAGCAGTTACTCGCACAGCCTTAATGAAAAACTGTTTTTT
TRBJ2-1	-	TRBV9	-	CASSVGPVGRYNEQFF	TGTGCCAGCAGCGTAGGGCCAGTAGGGAGGTACAATGAGCAGTTCTTC
TRBJ1-5	-	TRBV2	once	CASSEAQSAQPQHF	TGTGCCAGCAGTGAAGCGCAATCTGCGCAGCCCCAGCATTTT
TRBJ2-5	-	TRBV7-8	-	CASSLRRATSQETQYF	TGTGCCAGCAGCTTACGGCGCGCTACCTCCCAAGAGACCCAGTACTTC
TRBJ2-7	-	TRBV7-2	-	CASEAEDSYEQYF	TGTGCCAGTGAAGCGGAGGATTCCTACGAGCAGTACTTC
TRBJ2-5	-	TRBV27	-	CASSLSPRPPKTQYF	TGTGCCAGCAGTTTATCCCCACGGCCTCCAAAGACCCAGTACTTC
TRBJ2-3	-	TRBV5-1	-	CASSPPADTQYF	TGCGCCAGCAGCCCCCCAGCAGATACGCAGTATTTT
TRBJ2-1	TRBD2	TRBV14	-	CASSLRGVAGKNEQFF	TGTGCCAGCAGCCTTCGGGGGGTAGCGGGAAAAAATGAGCAGTTCTTC
TRBJ2-1	TRBD2	TRBV6-5	-	CASSSQLAGRNEQFF	TGTGCCAGCAGTTCTCAACTAGCGGGTAGGAATGAGCAGTTCTTC
TRBJ2-1	TRBD1	TRBV4-3	-	CASSQARQGVYNEQFF	TGCGCCAGCAGCCAAGCAAGACAGGGGGTATACAATGAGCAGTTCTTC
TRBJ2-1	TRBD2	TRBV28	-	CASSQPGLAGADEQFF	TGTGCCAGCAGTCAACCGGGACTAGCGGGAGCCGATGAGCAGTTCTTC
TRBJ2-3	TRBD2	TRBV5-4	-	CASTPGTSGADTQYF	TGTGCCAGCACCCCCGGGACTAGCGGCGCAGATACGCAGTATTTT
TRBJ2-5	-	TRBV5-4	-	CASSLARRHGETQYF	TGTGCCAGCAGCTTGGCCCGGAGGCATGGGGAGACCCAGTACTTC
TRBJ2-2	TRBD1	TRBV5-1	-	CASSPWDRNTGELFF	TGCGCCAGCAGCCCATGGGACAGAAACACCGGGGAGCTGTTTTTT
TRBJ2-7	TRBD1	TRBV28	-	CASSSPGTDYEQYF	TGTGCCAGCAGTTCCCCCGGGACAGACTACGAGCAGTACTTC
TRBJ2-1	-	TRBV6-6	-	CASNEGTYNEQFF	TGTGCCAGCAACGAAGGTACCTACAATGAGCAGTTCTTC
TRBJ2-7	-	TRBV18	-	CASSQGSSYEQYF	TGTGCCAGCTCACAGGGGAGCTCCTACGAGCAGTACTTC
TRBJ2-1	-	TRBV28	-	CASSLGAWEQFF	TGTGCCAGCAGTTTGGGGGCGTGGGAGCAGTTCTTC
TRBJ2-1	-	TRBV5-4	once	CASSLSARDNEQFF	TGTGCCAGCAGCTTGTCCGCTAGGGACAATGAGCAGTTCTTC
TRBJ2-5	TRBD1	TRBV12-5	-	CASGLDRGPQETQYF	TGTGCTAGTGGTTTGGACAGGGGGCCTCAAGAGACCCAGTACTTC
TRBJ2-7	-	TRBV5-1	few	CASSLGGSSYEQYF	TGCGCCAGCAGCTTGGGGGGGAGCTCCTACGAGCAGTACTTC
TRBJ1-2	TRBD1	TRBV9	-	CASSDTRVGTGGGPYGYTF	TGTGCCAGCAGTGACACCCGCGTCGGGACAGGGGGCGGACCCTATGGCTACACCTTC
TRBJ2-3	-	TRBV29-1	-	CSVGSGLLGTQYF	TGCAGCGTTGGTAGCGGCCTGCTGGGTACGCAGTATTTT